This TCR beta chain emerged from a study of cytomegalovirus exposure and HLA in healthy donors. The CDR3 extends over 14 amino acids. V was cut by 0 bases and J by 4 bases, with 10 bases left in between. Looked up from germline, CDR1 is SGHRS and CDR2 is YFSETQ. Of note for this clone: Its antigen is unidentified. Distinct nucleotide sequences in the sample also encode this CDR3.

Amplification used 60 Vbeta primers and 13 Jbeta primers. Produced via immunoSEQ multiplex PCR; TCRdb's table is partial and in-frame only. The sample includes 95,000 to 110,000 clones, approximately 70% seen only once; the top ten take about 3.5%. Study-level points and caveats: A later analysis reportedly found that, within productive TCRs, an Asian-associated ancestry cluster had fewer N-insertions than the mean observed across the approximately 700 donors. In a later analysis, common viral pathogens appeared linked to several of the most significant clusters. Immune exposure information comprised only CMV serostatus.

This TCR derives from a woman aged 45-65 years in good health and CMV-seronegative. The sample comprised PBMCs. The gene calls are TRBV5-1 and TRBJ2-5; TRBD1 is a possible D gene (5 bases). The CDR3 bases are TGCGCCAGCAGCTTGGAGGGGCGCACAGAGACCCAGTACTTC. Residues: CASSLEGRTETQYF.